The rows below give T cell receptor beta chains drawn from one sample of a study of a mutant IDH1 vaccine in newly diagnosed glioma. Sequencing was performed with immunoSEQ multiplex PCR; in TCRdb, only in-frame clones are kept and a portion is missing. The repertoire holds fewer than 65,000 clones, with about 81% as singletons. Their cognate antigens are unknown. Sequences were derived from PBMCs, sampled from a glioma patient whose treatment included an IDH1 peptide vaccine. These receptors were collected from a man aged 25 to 40 with glioma. Both conserved end residues are part of each CDR3. Clone size is not always given. Where it is, it says once, few, many or a class for expanded clones.

J: TRBJ1-1
size: NA
V: TRBV7-9
CDR3: CASSEGDRTNTEAFF

J: TRBJ2-5
size: NA
V: TRBV5-4
CDR3: CASSFRREGETQYF

J: TRBJ1-2
size: NA
V: TRBV7-8
CDR3: CASSPVDRARGYTF

J: TRBJ1-1
size: few
V: TRBV2
CDR3: CASSEARSRGDTEAFF

J: TRBJ2-3
size: NA
V: TRBV5-1
CDR3: CASSSRAGGGGDTQYF

J: TRBJ1-1
size: NA
V: TRBV18
CDR3: CASSPVLRTEAFF

J: TRBJ1-5
size: few
V: TRBV19
CDR3: CASNQLGPPQHF

J: TRBJ1-6
size: NA
V: TRBV10-1
CDR3: CASSEVRDGSPLHF

J: TRBJ1-4
size: few
V: TRBV27
CDR3: CASRFQGNEKLFF

J: TRBJ1-3
size: NA
V: TRBV6-5
CDR3: CASSRGTSSGNTIYF

J: TRBJ1-5
size: NA
V: TRBV30
CDR3: CAWGADSNQPQHF

J: TRBJ1-1
size: NA
V: TRBV18
CDR3: CASSPRPGIVFF

J: TRBJ1-2
size: NA
V: TRBV7-9
CDR3: CASSLATGHGYTF

J: TRBJ1-2
size: few
V: TRBV5-1
CDR3: CASSLRTGYGYTF

J: TRBJ2-7
size: once
V: TRBV21-1
CDR3: CASSNRPRGRGDEQYF

J: TRBJ2-6
size: NA
V: TRBV7-6
CDR3: CASSGSPSGGIPGSGANVLTF

J: TRBJ1-5
size: NA
V: TRBV6-1
CDR3: CASSAQNNQPQHF

J: TRBJ2-1
size: NA
V: TRBV28
CDR3: CASRYTGVSYNEQFF

J: TRBJ2-1
size: NA
V: TRBV30
CDR3: CAWNQQFF

J: TRBJ2-3
size: NA
V: TRBV6-5
CDR3: CASRRGEDADTQYF

J: TRBJ1-1
size: few
V: TRBV4-1
CDR3: CASSQDLGRPNTEAFF

J: TRBJ2-7
size: NA
V: TRBV27
CDR3: CASSPWTSGGSYEQYF

J: TRBJ2-2
size: NA
V: TRBV5-1
CDR3: CASSSGWNTGELFF

J: TRBJ2-2
size: NA
V: TRBV2
CDR3: CASRAGQLNTGELFF

J: TRBJ1-5
size: few
V: TRBV18
CDR3: CASSPAEGNQPQHF

J: TRBJ2-7
size: NA
V: TRBV29-1
CDR3: CSVVPGATGYEQYF